Below, 31 T cell receptor beta chains from the same sample are listed, as sequenced in a study of blood T cell repertoires in COVID-19. Clones were read by immunoSEQ multiplex PCR, and TCRdb kept only the in-frame ones, dropping some. The table shows under 150,000 clones, with approximately 80% occurring only once. Sequencing input: peripheral blood. The origin of the receptors is a woman of 80 years or more in a cohort sampled during active or convalescent COVID-19.

The V call is TRBV9, the J call TRBJ2-5, with TRBD2 identical over 9 bases. The CDR3 extends over 16 amino acids. Losses at the gene ends were 2 bases for V and 4 bases for J; bases not matched to a gene: 9. Germline V lookup: CDR1 SGDLS, CDR2 YYNGEE. The DNA for the CDR3 is TGTGCCAGCAGCGTGACGGGCGGGGGGGCCGCAGAGACCCAGTACTTC. Translation: CASSVTGGGAAETQYF.

The rearrangement links TRBV7-3 to TRBJ1-1; no clear D. Germline loops: CDR1 SGHTA, CDR2 FQGTGA. Trimming cost V 2 bases and J 0 bases, with 7 bases left between them. CDR3 size: 14 residues. The CDR3 here is CASSLGRVNTEAFF. CDR3 coding DNA: TGTGCCAGCAGCTTAGGGCGGGTGAACACTGAAGCTTTCTTT.

The chain is built from TRBV6-5 and TRBJ1-1, with 7 positions matching TRBD1. V lost 6 bases to trimming and J lost 4 bases; unmatched junction nucleotides: 5. Germline CDR1 is MNHEY and CDR2 is SVGAGI. This CDR3 contains 13 residues. The CDR3 spells CASRYQGGTEAFF. CDR3 nucleotides: TGTGCCAGCAGATATCAGGGGGGCACTGAAGCTTTCTTT.

V usage is TRBV19 and J usage is TRBJ1-2; TRBD1 might be the D (5 bases). The CDR3 is 14 amino acids. Trimming pared 8 bases from V and 5 bases from J, leaving 18 bases between. Germline loops: CDR1 LNHDA, CDR2 SQIVND (reference sequence). CDR3 region: CASRSRGQLYGYTF. The CDR3 region has the DNA TGTGCCAGTCGATCAAGGGGCCAGCTTTATGGCTACACCTTC.

The chain recombines TRBV5-8 with TRBJ1-1; D gene uncertain. The CDR3 is 15 amino acids. The germline V and J ends were trimmed by 1 base and 1 base, with 11 bases remaining between them. From germline, CDR1 is SGHTS and CDR2 YDEGEE. Written as DNA, the CDR3 is TGTGCCAGCAGCTTGTATCCCAGGCAGAACACTGAAGCTTTCTTT. This codes for CASSLYPRQNTEAFF.

The chain links TRBV6-6 to TRBJ2-1; 11 bases agree with TRBD1. CDR1 is MNHNY and CDR2 is SVGAGI in the germline V gene (reference sequence). The CDR3 is made up of 14 amino acids. V lost 7 bases, J lost 6 bases, and 5 bases stayed unmatched. As DNA, the CDR3 is TGTGCCAGCATGGACAGGGGGCGAGTCAATGAGCAGTTCTTC. Its protein product is CASMDRGRVNEQFF.

The chain recombines TRBV18 with TRBJ2-1, with D possibly being TRBD2 (7 bases). From germline, CDR1 is KGHSH and CDR2 LQKENI. V was shortened by 0 bases and J by 4 bases, with 10 bases between the two germline ends. CDR3 length: 15 residues. The CDR3 DNA sequence: TGTGCCAGCTCACCACCGGGGGGGCAGTACAATGAGCAGTTCTTC. Translated: CASSPPGGQYNEQFF.

V is TRBV19 and J is TRBJ1-2; 7 bases agree with TRBD1. Germline V CDR1 and CDR2: LNHDA, SQIVND (reference sequence). The CDR3 is made up of 15 amino acids. Trimming removed 5 bases from V and 2 bases from J; junction bases left unmatched: 8. In nucleotides, the CDR3 is TGTGCCAGTAGTTACCCCTCAGGGGGAAACTATGGCTACACCTTC. Amino acids: CASSYPSGGNYGYTF.

V gene TRBV7-3 combines with J gene TRBJ1-1; maybe TRBD1 (5 bases). The CDR3 has 13 residues. V gave up 5 bases and J gave up 2 bases, with 9 bases separating them. Germline V gene sequence: CDR1 SGHTA, CDR2 FQGTGA. The CDR3: CASSAQGNTEAFF. CDR3 bases: TGTGCCAGCAGCGCTCAGGGAAACACTGAAGCTTTCTTT.

J is TRBJ2-2 and V is TRBV3-1 (or the pseudogene TRBV3-2); D possibly corresponds to TRBD1 (6 bases). Trimming left V 2 bases short and J 6 bases short, with 7 bases between. Germline CDR1 LGHDT, CDR2 YNNKEL (reference sequence). This CDR3 has 13 amino acids. The CDR3 bases are TGTGCCAGCAGCCAACCAGGGGCCGGGGAGCTGTTTTTT. This codes for CASSQPGAGELFF.

The count of this clone is one. The CDR3 nucleotides read TGTGCCAGCACGCGGACAGGGGACGAAAAACTGTTTTTT. Its protein product is CASTRTGDEKLFF. This chain joins TRBV6-5 and TRBJ1-4, with 9 positions matching TRBD1. This CDR3 contains 13 residues. J was trimmed by 8 bases and V by 7 bases; bases with no gene match: 5. The germline CDR1 and CDR2 sequences are MNHEY and SVGAGI.

J is TRBJ2-5 and V is TRBV7-9; 13 bases line up with TRBD2. Germline V lookup: CDR1 SEHNR, CDR2 FQNEAQ (reference sequence). This CDR3 is 15 amino acids long. Trimming cost V 1 base and J 4 bases; bases outside gene matches: 0. The CDR3 protein is CASSLGLAGGETQYF. The CDR3 DNA reads TGTGCCAGCAGCTTAGGACTAGCGGGGGGAGAGACCCAGTACTTC.

This clone was recorded only once. The rearrangement uses TRBV7-2 and TRBJ1-1; a weak D match, TRBD1 (5 bases). Between the trimmed V and J ends, which lost 3 bases and 5 bases, there was a span of 10 bases. Germline lookup yields CDR1 SGHTA and CDR2 FQGNSA. The CDR3 runs 13 residues. CDR3 amino acids: CASSFDRATEAFF. CDR3 nucleotides: TGTGCCAGCAGCTTCGACAGAGCTACTGAAGCTTTCTTT.

This clone came up a few times. The gene calls are TRBV4-2 and TRBJ1-2, with TRBD1 identical over 9 bases. The junction had 9 bases not matched to a gene; V was cut back by 2 bases and J by 5 bases. Germline V gene sequence: CDR1 LGHNA, CDR2 YNFKEQ. The CDR3 covers 16 residues. The chain's CDR3 is CASSQPTGGVGYGYTF. The CDR3 nucleotides are TGTGCCAGCAGCCAACCCACAGGGGGCGTTGGATATGGCTACACCTTC.

The V and J genes are TRBV3-1 (or the pseudogene TRBV3-2) and TRBJ1-5; D not certain. CDR1 is LGHDT, CDR2 YNNKEL, per germline (reference sequence). The CDR3 length is 14 residues. Trimming removed 1 base at V and 6 bases at J, with 10 bases between. The chain's CDR3 is CASSQGLVIQPQHF. CDR3 in DNA: TGTGCCAGCAGCCAAGGTCTCGTTATTCAGCCCCAGCATTTT.

The chain employs TRBV27 and TRBJ2-3; no clear D. Germline V gene lookup returns CDR1 MNHEY and CDR2 SMNVEV (reference sequence). With 4 bases removed from V and 2 bases from J, the gap between germline ends came to 16 bases. There are 16 residues in the CDR3. This CDR3 is CASSWAEDSSTDTQYF. The CDR3 DNA is TGTGCCAGCAGTTGGGCCGAAGATTCCTCCACAGATACGCAGTATTTT.

The V and J genes are TRBV2 and TRBJ2-1, with 14 bases that match TRBD2. V trimming: 1 base; J trimming: 2 bases; junction bases outside the gene matches: 1. This CDR3 region has 17 residues. Germline assignment: CDR1 SNHLY and CDR2 FYNNEI. In DNA, the CDR3 is TGTGCCAGCAGTGAAGGGGGACTAGCGGGGGCCTACAATGAGCAGTTCTTC. Amino acids: CASSEGGLAGAYNEQFF.

V is TRBV3-1 (or the pseudogene TRBV3-2) and J is TRBJ2-1; TRBD2 is a possible D gene (5 bases). This CDR3 has 12 residues. Trimming pared 3 bases from V and 8 bases from J, leaving 8 bases between. The V gene's germline CDR1 is LGHDT and CDR2 YNNKEL (reference sequence). The CDR3 coding sequence is TGTGCCAGCAGCCAGGGGAGCGATGAGCAGTTCTTC. Its protein is CASSQGSDEQFF.

This chain connects TRBV12-5 to TRBJ1-6; D unclear. Germline V gene sequence: CDR1 LGHNT, CDR2 FRNRAP. The CDR3 is made up of 15 amino acids. The V end lost 0 bases, the J end lost 4 bases, and 7 bases lay between the germline ends. The CDR3 coding sequence is TGTGCTAGTGGTTTGGTTAGTCGGTATAATTCACCCCTCCACTTT. This encodes CASGLVSRYNSPLHF.

V gene TRBV27 combines with J gene TRBJ1-3; D is uncertain. The germline gives CDR1 MNHEY, CDR2 SMNVEV (reference sequence). Between the trimmed V and J ends, which lost 2 bases and 2 bases, there was a span of 10 bases. The CDR3 runs to 15 residues. CDR3 bases: TGTGCCAGCAGTTTAGGATTTGAGGCTGGAAACACCATATATTTT. It yields the protein CASSLGFEAGNTIYF.

The gene calls are TRBV5-1 and TRBJ1-2, with TRBD1 matching over 10 bases. Germline assignment: CDR1 SGHRS and CDR2 YFSETQ. Germline trimming cut 5 bases from V and 4 bases from J; bases unmatched to any gene: 8. The CDR3 length is 15 residues. DNA for the CDR3: TGCGCCAGCAGTACCGACAGGGGGCGCATCTATGGCTACACCTTC. Translation: CASSTDRGRIYGYTF.

The chain links TRBV19 to TRBJ2-6; tentative D call: TRBD2 (5 bases). The CDR3 has 14 residues. The germline V gene has CDR1 LNHDA and CDR2 SQIVND (reference sequence). The germline V and J ends were trimmed by 4 bases and 3 bases, with 7 bases remaining between them. CDR3 DNA sequence: TGTGCCAGTAGTAAGGGAGATGGGGCCAACGTCCTGACTTTC. Amino acids: CASSKGDGANVLTF.

The chain carries TRBV6-5 and TRBJ1-4; D is unclear. Trimming took off 10 bases at V and 5 bases at J, with 14 bases between the two ends. The V gene's germline CDR1 is MNHEY and CDR2 SVGAGI. This CDR3 region has 13 residues. DNA of the CDR3: TGTGCCACCAGGCCGAGGGCAAATGAAAAACTGTTTTTT. Translation: CATRPRANEKLFF.

This chain joins TRBV20-1 and TRBJ2-5, with D perhaps TRBD1 (5 bases). The CDR3 runs 11 residues. Trimming shortened V by 5 bases and J by 4 bases, and 8 bases separated the two germline ends. Looked up from germline, CDR1 is DFQATT and CDR2 is SNEGSKA (reference sequence). The CDR3 coding sequence is TGCAGTGCTGGACAATTAGAGACCCAGTACTTC. It is translated as CSAGQLETQYF.

The chain recombines TRBV5-1 with TRBJ1-4; D unresolved. This CDR3 spans 14 amino acids. V was clipped by 2 bases and J by 8 bases, with 13 bases between them. Germline V gene lookup returns CDR1 SGHRS and CDR2 YFSETQ. The CDR3 nucleotides are TGCGCCAGCAGCTTTGACGGAGGTGTCGAAAAACTGTTTTTT. The encoded protein is CASSFDGGVEKLFF.

The chain is built from TRBV12-5 and TRBJ2-3; 10 bases are a match to TRBD1. Germline V gene data show CDR1 as LGHNT and CDR2 as FRNRAP. CDR3 length equals 16 residues. Trimming took 3 bases from V and 4 from J; bases not matched to a gene: 7. The CDR3 loop reads CASGLAGTGVSDTQYF. The CDR3 DNA sequence: TGTGCTAGTGGTTTAGCCGGGACAGGGGTTTCAGATACGCAGTATTTT.

The chain combines TRBV5-1 with TRBJ2-5; 7 bases agree with TRBD1. The CDR3 extends over 16 amino acids. Trimming removed 4 bases from V and 4 bases from J; junction bases left unmatched: 13. Germline values: CDR1 SGHRS, CDR2 YFSETQ. CDR3 amino acids: CASSIGTVRKSETQYF. CDR3 in DNA: TGCGCCAGCAGCATCGGGACAGTGCGAAAATCAGAGACCCAGTACTTC.

V usage is TRBV21-1 and J usage is TRBJ2-1; the table gives TRBD1 as D, unverified against the DNA. TRBV21-1 is annotated as a pseudogene. The CDR3 runs to 16 residues. The CDR3 DNA reads as TGTGCCAGCAGCAGATCCAACAGGGCGCTCTACAATGAGCAGTTCTTC. Translating it yields CASSRSNRALYNEQFF.

The chain links TRBV6-5 to TRBJ1-1; TRBD1 agrees at 7 bases. The CDR3 runs 11 residues. The germline V gene encodes CDR1 MNHEY and CDR2 SVGAGI. Germline trimming cut 6 bases from V and 7 bases from J; bases unmatched to any gene: 2. The CDR3 sequence: CASRGDSEAFF. In DNA form, the CDR3 reads TGTGCCAGCAGAGGGGACAGTGAAGCTTTCTTT.

V and J are TRBV18 and TRBJ1-2; TRBD1 aligns across 9 bases. The trim removed 4 bases at V and 6 bases at J, leaving 3 bases unmatched. CDR1 is KGHSH and CDR2 is LQKENI in the germline V gene. The CDR3 contains 13 residues. CDR3 amino acids: CASSQQGADGYTF. In nucleotides, the CDR3 is TGTGCCAGCTCACAACAGGGGGCTGATGGCTACACCTTC.

The chain has TRBV7-3 and TRBJ1-2; TRBD1 is a possible D gene (5 bases). CDR3 length equals 13 residues. V dropped 7 bases and J dropped 8 bases, with 17 bases sitting between them. Looked up from germline, CDR1 is SGHTA and CDR2 is FQGTGA. The chain's CDR3 is CASTPTGGEGYTF. The CDR3 region has the DNA TGTGCCAGCACCCCTACTGGGGGGGAGGGCTACACCTTC.